Here is one T cell receptor beta chain with its context. Its specificity is not known. This record belongs to a study of shared clonotypes between healthy human individuals. Study information: The plates for each donor numbered three CD4 naive, three CD4 memory, two CD8 naive and one CD8 memory.

The germline CDR1 and CDR2 sequences are WSHSY and SAAADI. J was trimmed by 4 bases and V by 6 bases; bases with no gene match: 8. The CDR3 loop spans 15 amino acids. Broader study findings: When naive CD4 clonotypes were compared across a few donors, approximately 5% were shared. Limited genetic and exposure-history diversity came from having few donors.

Sequencing was performed with immunoSEQ multiplex PCR; in TCRdb, only in-frame clones are kept and a portion is missing. The top ten hold around 0.38% of the sample, which has 2 million to 2.5 million clones, roughly 92% seen once. The donor population consisted of healthy HIV-negative adults with no recent acute infections or vaccinations. This TCR was sampled from a man between 18 and 29 years old in good health. Some clones in this sample may be carry-over from other donors' samples. Sample: naive CD4+ T cells from PBMCs. This sample's subset: CD45RA+ positively selected. The chain employs TRBV10-2 and TRBJ1-5; 8 bases are a match to TRBD1. In nucleotides, the CDR3 is TGCGCCAGCAGGGAATACAGGGGGGGAAATCAGCCCCAGCATTTT. This sequence encodes CASREYRGGNQPQHF.